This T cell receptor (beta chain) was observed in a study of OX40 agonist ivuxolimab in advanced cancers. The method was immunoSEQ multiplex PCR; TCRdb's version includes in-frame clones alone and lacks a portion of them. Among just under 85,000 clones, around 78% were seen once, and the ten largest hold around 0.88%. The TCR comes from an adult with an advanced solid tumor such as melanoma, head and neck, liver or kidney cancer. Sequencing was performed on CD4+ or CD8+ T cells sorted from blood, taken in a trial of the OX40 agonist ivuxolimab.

The CDR3, as DNA: TGTGCCAGTAGTAGGGCCGGGACTCCTTTTCCAACCCTCCACTTT. Translating gives CASSRAGTPFPTLHF. This chain joins TRBV19 and TRBJ1-6, with D perhaps matching TRBD1 (5 bases). The CDR3 totals 15 residues. The V end lost 4 bases, the J end lost 14 bases, and 21 bases lay between the germline ends. The germline V gene has CDR1 LNHDA and CDR2 SQIVND (reference sequence).